This entry lists 2 T cell receptor beta chains sequenced from one sample in a study of vaccination effects on CD4 cells after COVID-19. Antigen-specific CD4+ T cells were expanded with viral peptide pools in the ViraFEST assay before sequencing. Cultured cells yielded isolated CD4+ T cells after more than nine days. According to the study, vaccine recipients showed no prior SARS-CoV-2 infection and negative nucleocapsid antibodies. These receptors have no known antigen. Sequencing was performed with immunoSEQ multiplex PCR; in TCRdb, only in-frame clones are kept and a portion is missing. The data contain approximately 30,000 clones, 75% to 85% of them singletons. The sample in question was CD4+ T cells from PBMCs cultured with SARS-CoV-2 spike peptides, obtained before COVID-19 vaccination. Receptors originate from a human donor who received a COVID-19 vaccine.

This chain links TRBV12-3 or TRBV12-4 with TRBJ2-3; no firm D call. Between the trimmed V and J ends, which lost 5 bases and 2 bases, there was a span of 8 bases. The CDR3 has 13 residues. CDR3 protein: CASSPFYTDTQYF. The CDR3, as DNA: TGTGCCAGCAGTCCCTTTTACACAGATACGCAGTATTTT.

The table lists this clone with a count of one. The chain links TRBV18 to TRBJ1-3; D uncertain. This CDR3 is 15 amino acids long. The V gene's germline CDR1 is KGHSH and CDR2 LQKENI. Trimming took off 0 bases at V and 2 bases at J, with 8 bases between the two ends. CDR3 DNA sequence: TGTGCCAGCTCACCACCCCAGCGAACTGGAAACACCATATATTTT. It codes for CASSPPQRTGNTIYF.